These T cell receptor beta chains were read from a single sample in a study of T cells expressing NK-cell markers. TCRdb reprocessed the 5' RACE reads; each CDR3 protein has one entry and no DNA is given. The sample table sets out 550,000 to 600,000 distinct CDR3 sequences. Sequencing was carried out using blood T cells: a sorted CD56 or NKG2C T cell subset, CD4+ or CD8+ T cells, or bulk PBMC T cells (not recorded which). These receptors originate from a man between 18 and 35 years old in good health. Both conserved end residues are part of each CDR3.

TRBV20-1,TRBJ2-5,CSARGIGTADGTQYF
TRBV30,TRBJ1-2,CAWSVGGQGLYGYTF
TRBV12-3/TRBV12-4,TRBJ1-1,CASSLMTGRNTEAFF
TRBV20-1,TRBJ2-2,CSARSQGLLTGELFF
TRBV25-1,TRBJ2-2,CASRSTGELFF
TRBV7-8,TRBJ2-6,CASSLVRLGPGANVLTF
TRBV18,TRBJ2-1,CASSPDLPGNEQFF
TRBV6-2/TRBV6-3,TRBJ2-1,CASSPEDRPNEQFF
TRBV20-1,TRBJ2-5,CSARELAGTQETQYF
TRBV20-1,TRBJ2-2,CSARDRGVGGELFF
TRBV20-1,TRBJ2-5,CSASAVLETQYF
TRBV3-1,TRBJ2-1,CASSQLLTGGDEQFF
TRBV12-3/TRBV12-4,TRBJ2-5,CASRARVGETQYF
TRBV20-1,TRBJ2-3,CSEEAVSSTDTQYF
TRBV10-2,TRBJ2-1,CASSALLANEQFF
TRBV3-1,TRBJ2-2,CASSQDRTSGISGELFF
TRBV5-1,TRBJ2-7,CASSTGTSGPSGQYF
TRBV20-1,TRBJ1-1,CSASRQLLMNTEAFF
TRBV5-5,TRBJ2-1,CASSLRSLGYNEQFF
TRBV6-5,TRBJ2-3,CASSFQTGTFGDTQYF
TRBV5-1,TRBJ2-2,CASSLGAGRNTGELFF
TRBV7-6,TRBJ2-1,CASKPSEKDEQFF
TRBV9,TRBJ2-6,CASSVAQLWGSGANVLTF
TRBV5-1,TRBJ1-6,CASSPARLGNSPLHF
TRBV5-6,TRBJ2-2,CASSRSGTNTGELFF
TRBV24-1,TRBJ1-1,CATRSGVGMNTEAFF
TRBV10-3,TRBJ1-4,CAIRRDRNEKLFF